The TCR beta chain described here comes from a study of blood T cells in healthy people across ages. Study-level findings and limits: Considered underestimates were the diversity estimates obtained from one million T cells. A greater number of naive CD4+ cells and higher diversity distinguished long-lived donors from aged donors.

This clonotype was detected many times. Antigen unknown. Individuals who donated were healthy Caucasians from Russia aged roughly 6 to 90. The use of a sample-barcoded 5' primer and a J-beta primer mix characterized a second PCR of 7 to 11 cycles. One entry per CDR3 protein results from TCRdb running MiXCR on the 5' RACE reads. The sample lists 550,000 to 750,000 distinct CDR3 sequences; under 25% were seen once. V was trimmed by 0 bases and J by 2 bases, leaving 13 bases between them. The length of the CDR3 is 16 residues. Germline CDR1 ENHRY, CDR2 SYGVKD. The sequence came from a man between 65 and 80 years old in good health. The specimen was blood. The chain has TRBV10-3 and TRBJ2-5; D is perhaps TRBD1 (6 bases). CDR3 loop: CAISESTGRGQETQYF. CDR3 DNA sequence: TGTGCCATCAGTGAGTCGACTGGAAGGGGGCAAGAGACCCAGTACTTC.